A single sample gave rise to the 18 T cell receptor beta chains below, sequenced in a study of blood T cells in healthy people across ages. A J-beta primer mix and a sample-barcoded 5' primer were used in a second PCR of roughly 6 to 11 cycles. TCRdb called the 5' RACE reads again in MiXCR, with one record for every CDR3 protein. The sample yields over 1,200,000 distinct CDR3 sequences, around 59% seen once. The specimen sequenced was blood. The receptors were sampled from a man between 18 and 35 years old in good health.

There are a few counts of this clonotype. CDR3 sequence: CASSQGSTWTSGGIYNEQFF. The CDR3 nucleotides read TGCGCCAGCAGCCAAGGGTCAACTTGGACTAGCGGGGGGATATACAATGAGCAGTTCTTC. The V and J genes are TRBV4-3 and TRBJ2-1, with 14 positions matching TRBD2. CDR1 and CDR2 from the germline V gene are LGHNA and YSLEER. Germline trimming cut 1 base from V and 4 bases from J; bases unmatched to any gene: 12. The CDR3 is 20 amino acids.

The genes are TRBV29-1 and TRBJ1-1; D might be TRBD1 (6 bases). The V end was cut by 0 bases, the J end by 8 bases, with 7 bases between. Germline CDR1 SQVTM, CDR2 ANQGSEA. CDR3 size: 11 residues. For the CDR3, the DNA is TGCAGCGTTGAAGATGACAGGGAAGCTTTCTTT. Amino acid sequence: CSVEDDREAFF.

This clonotype was counted once. The chain couples TRBV27 to TRBJ2-3; 11 bases are shared with TRBD2. This CDR3 is 17 amino acids long. Germline V lookup: CDR1 MNHEY, CDR2 SMNVEV (reference sequence). The J segment lost 0 bases and the V segment lost 5 bases, leaving 7 bases of the junction unmatched. This CDR3 reads CASSRILAGGSTDTQYF. The DNA for the CDR3 is TGTGCCAGCAGTCGAATTCTAGCGGGGGGCAGCACAGATACGCAGTATTTT.

This clonotype showed up just a few times. J is TRBJ2-7 and V is TRBV7-9; TRBD1 agrees at 8 bases. The CDR3 runs to 16 residues. Germline V lookup: CDR1 SEHNR, CDR2 FQNEAQ (reference sequence). V lost 0 bases and J lost 1; bases outside the gene matches: 5. The CDR3 region has the DNA TGTGCCAGCAGCTTAGCGGCCGGGACAGGTTCCTACGAGCAGTACTTC. This sequence encodes CASSLAAGTGSYEQYF.

The CDR3 protein is CASSGLAGPYNEQYF. In nucleotides, the CDR3 is TGTGCCAGCAGCGGACTAGCGGGACCTTACAATGAGCAGTACTTC. J is TRBJ2-5 and V is TRBV9; 11 bases line up with TRBD2. Trimming took 3 bases from V and 11 from J; bases not matched to a gene: 12. Germline-derived CDR1 and CDR2 are SGDLS and YYNGEE. The CDR3 totals 15 residues.

This clonotype was picked up a small number of times. V is TRBV3-1 and J is TRBJ2-7; tentatively, D is TRBD1 or TRBD2 (5 bases each). Between the trimmed V and J ends, which lost 4 bases and 3 bases, there was a span of 19 bases. Germline CDR1 is LGHDT and CDR2 is YNNKEL (reference sequence). This CDR3 region has 16 residues. The CDR3 bases are TGTGCCAGCAGCCCCCCCGGTGGAGCTGGGGGCTACGAGCAGTACTTC. Amino acids: CASSPPGGAGGYEQYF.

V usage is TRBV12-3 or TRBV12-4 and J usage is TRBJ1-5; 8 positions agree with TRBD1. This CDR3 region has 13 residues. After removal of 8 bases from V and 5 bases from J, the junction contained 5 bases not matched to a gene. The chain's CDR3 is CASGQGAYQPQHF. The CDR3 DNA reads as TGTGCCAGCGGCCAGGGGGCATATCAGCCCCAGCATTTT.

The gene calls are TRBV11-2 and TRBJ2-1; 9 bases map to TRBD1. Germline loops: CDR1 SGHAT, CDR2 FQNNGV. The CDR3 is 16 amino acids. V dropped 3 bases and J dropped 5; count of bases not matched to a gene: 8. The CDR3 loop is CASSFSGTGINNEQFF. CDR3 bases: TGTGCCAGCAGCTTCTCCGGGACAGGGATAAACAATGAGCAGTTCTTC.

This clonotype has a handful of counts. This CDR3 reads CASSPTGLRETQYF. The CDR3 region has the DNA TGTGCCAGCAGTCCAACAGGGTTGCGAGAGACCCAGTACTTC. The chain links TRBV7-9 to TRBJ2-5; D perhaps matches TRBD1 (6 bases). The CDR3 runs to 14 residues. Germline V CDR1 and CDR2: SEHNR, FQNEAQ (reference sequence). V lost 6 bases and J 4 bases, leaving 15 bases between the germline ends.

This chain joins TRBV25-1 and TRBJ2-3; 8 bases are shared with TRBD1. CDR3 length equals 16 residues. Germline trimming cut 7 bases from V and 4 bases from J; bases unmatched to any gene: 13. The germline V gene has CDR1 MGHDK and CDR2 SYGVNS. The CDR3 here is CASTSGGQGFADTQYF. CDR3 DNA: TGTGCCAGCACCTCCGGTGGACAGGGCTTTGCAGATACGCAGTATTTT.

This sequence joins TRBV12-3 or TRBV12-4 and TRBJ1-2; no definite D call. V gave up 7 bases and J gave up 5 bases, with 8 bases separating them. The CDR3 is made up of 11 amino acids. CDR3 region: CASTEKYGYTF. DNA of the CDR3: TGTGCCAGCACCGAGAAGTATGGCTACACCTTC.

The V gene is TRBV12-3 or TRBV12-4, the J gene TRBJ2-1; D unclear. Trimming removed 7 bases at V and 9 bases at J, with 19 bases between. CDR3 length: 14 amino acids. The CDR3 nucleotides are TGTGCCAGCACGGTGGGGTTTGTTCAAAGTGAGCAGTTCTTC. Translating gives CASTVGFVQSEQFF.

This chain connects TRBV27 to TRBJ2-7; 8 positions agree with TRBD2. This CDR3 has 16 amino acids. Germline V lookup: CDR1 MNHEY, CDR2 SMNVEV (reference sequence). The V segment lost 6 bases and the J segment 3 bases; nucleotides outside the gene matches: 13. Here the CDR3 DNA reads TGTGCCAGCAGCCCGCTTAGCGGGAAGAGAGACTACGAGCAGTACTTC. It yields the protein CASSPLSGKRDYEQYF.

This chain links TRBV20-1 with TRBJ2-6; D uncertain. The V end lost 1 base, the J end lost 2 bases, and 6 bases lay between the germline ends. Germline lookup yields CDR1 DFQATT and CDR2 SNEGSKA (reference sequence). There are 14 residues in the CDR3. The CDR3 sequence is CSARGFPGANVLTF. In DNA, the CDR3 is TGCAGTGCTAGAGGATTCCCTGGGGCCAACGTCCTGACTTTC.

The rearrangement links TRBV5-5 to TRBJ2-1; TRBD2 aligns across 8 bases. V was clipped by 3 bases and J by 8 bases; unmatched bases: 7. The CDR3 is 14 amino acids. CDR1 and CDR2 (germline): SGHKS, YYEKEE (reference sequence). The CDR3 region has the DNA TGTGCCAGCAGCTCGGGCGGGGGGTCCGATGAGCAGTTCTTC. Its protein product is CASSSGGGSDEQFF.

The chain has TRBV7-2 and TRBJ2-3, with TRBD2 matching 10 bases. The length of the CDR3 is 19 residues. V shed 5 bases and J 1 base; nucleotides not matched to a gene: 15. Germline V gene data show CDR1 as SGHTA and CDR2 as FQGNSA. CDR3 in DNA: TGTGCCAGCAGCGCCCGGGGAGCGGGGGGGTCCCTCCGCACAGATACGCAGTATTTT. The encoded protein is CASSARGAGGSLRTDTQYF. Full variable domain (rest looked up from reference TRBV7-2 and TRBJ2-3): GAGVSQSPSNKVTEKGKDVELRCDPISGHTALYWYRQSLGQGLEFLIYFQGNSAPDKSGLPSDRFSAERTGGSVSTLTIQRTQQEDSAVYLCASSARGAGGSLRTDTQYFGPGTRLTVL.

This chain connects TRBV20-1 to TRBJ1-1; D gene unclear. Trimming stripped 4 bases from V and 2 bases from J, with 5 bases between. CDR1 and CDR2 from the germline V gene are DFQATT and SNEGSKA (reference sequence). This CDR3 contains 11 residues. CDR3 residues: CSAITNTEAFF. The CDR3 DNA sequence: TGCAGTGCTATTACCAACACTGAAGCTTTCTTT.

The V and J genes are TRBV20-1 and TRBJ2-1; D might be TRBD1 or TRBD2, each matching 6 bases. V gave up 6 bases and J gave up 1 base, with 13 bases separating them. CDR3 size: 14 residues. The germline gives CDR1 DFQATT, CDR2 SNEGSKA (reference sequence). CDR3 amino acids: CSAPEGGSYNEQFF. The CDR3 DNA follows: TGCAGTGCCCCAGAGGGGGGATCCTACAATGAGCAGTTCTTC.